This T cell receptor (beta chain) was documented in a study of cytomegalovirus exposure and HLA in healthy donors. General study results and limits: In vitro confirmation showed three CMV-associated chains to be CMV antigen specific. The classifier reportedly diagnosed cytomegalovirus status with high sensitivity and specificity. A later analysis found first-cohort TCR clusters tended to co-occur in the 95 to 150 validation repertoires.

As concerns this clone: Its target is unknown.

Germline V gene lookup returns CDR1 KGHSH and CDR2 LQKENI. This CDR3 comprises 15 residues. Trimming at V came to 3 bases and at J to 3 bases, leaving 4 bases not matched to a gene. Method: immunoSEQ multiplex PCR; TCRdb's copy keeps in-frame clones and lacks some. The sample includes fewer than 150,000 clones, about 88% of them seen just once. The receptor's source is a man younger than 35 in good health and CMV-seropositive. Sequencing was performed on PBMCs. The genes are TRBV18 and TRBJ2-1; TRBD1 matches 8 bases. This chain's CDR3 is CASSPGQGNYNEQFF. CDR3 sequence (DNA): TGTGCCAGCTCACCTGGACAGGGCAACTACAATGAGCAGTTCTTC.